These T cell receptor beta chains were read from a single sample in a study of T cell changes during pregnancy in multiple sclerosis. Using immunoSEQ multiplex PCR, the repertoire was profiled, and TCRdb retains in-frame clones only, with some absent. The sample lists roughly 90,000 clones, roughly 93% occurring once. Sequencing used peripheral blood, obtained in the third trimester of pregnancy. Receptors were obtained from a female donor with multiple sclerosis, enrolled in a pregnancy study. The CDR3 runs from the conserved cysteine through the conserved F or W. D genes are given only for firm matches. Clone size is given for some rows only: seen once, a few or many times, or a class if the clone is expanded.

NA	NA	TRBV30	TRBJ2-1	CAWINGYEQFF	TGTGCCTGGATTAATGGCTATGAGCAGTTCTTC
NA	TRBD1	TRBV6-5	TRBJ2-7	CASSYSPGTAEQYF	TGTGCCAGCAGTTACTCGCCCGGGACAGCCGAGCAGTACTTC
once	NA	TRBV14	TRBJ1-2	CASSQHQGNYGYTF	TGTGCCAGCAGCCAGCATCAGGGTAACTATGGCTACACCTTC
NA	TRBD2	TRBV7-9	TRBJ2-5	CASSLVVAGGETQYF	TGTGCCAGCAGCTTAGTTGTAGCGGGAGGTGAGACCCAGTACTTC
NA	TRBD2	TRBV6-8	TRBJ2-1	CASSRLANWSDRRLFF	TGTGCCAGCAGTCGACTAGCGAACTGGTCGGATCGAAGACTGTTCTTC
NA	NA	TRBV13	TRBJ1-4	CASSLRTATNEKLFF	TGTGCCAGCAGCTTAAGGACAGCAACTAATGAAAAACTGTTTTTT
NA	NA	TRBV5-6	TRBJ1-6	CASSLDRGNSPLHF	TGTGCCAGCAGCTTGGATCGGGGGAATTCACCCCTCCACTTT
NA	NA	TRBV29-1	TRBJ2-5	CSVATGSRETQYF	TGCAGCGTTGCCACAGGGAGTAGGGAGACCCAGTACTTC
NA	NA	TRBV20-1	TRBJ1-1	CSARAHTEAFF	TGCAGTGCTAGAGCTCACACTGAAGCTTTCTTT
once	TRBD1	TRBV10-2	TRBJ2-7	CASRDRGLFNEQYF	TGCGCCAGCAGGGACAGGGGACTTTTCAACGAGCAGTACTTC
NA	NA	TRBV11-3	TRBJ2-1	CASSLMIRSPDNEQFF	TGTGCCAGCAGCTTAATGATCCGGAGCCCGGATAATGAGCAGTTCTTC
NA	TRBD2	TRBV5-6	TRBJ2-1	CASSLRAGVVHNEQFF	TGTGCCAGCAGCCTGAGGGCGGGGGTGGTCCACAATGAGCAGTTCTTC
NA	TRBD2	TRBV10-3	TRBJ2-7	CAISESQGTSRNEQYF	TGTGCCATCAGTGAGTCTCAGGGGACTAGCAGGAACGAGCAGTACTTC
NA	TRBD1	TRBV19	TRBJ1-5	CASTLAGGAGQPQHF	TGTGCCAGTACCCTGGCAGGGGGCGCGGGTCAGCCCCAGCATTTT
NA	TRBD2	TRBV5-4	TRBJ2-5	CASSLAGSAETQYF	TGTGCCAGCAGCCTAGCGGGATCTGCAGAGACCCAGTACTTC
NA	TRBD1	TRBV10-3	TRBJ1-2	CAAKPAWRGPSGYTF	TGTGCCGCCAAGCCCGCTTGGAGGGGGCCCAGCGGCTACACCTTC
NA	TRBD2	TRBV5-4	TRBJ2-3	CASSSPRTRDPPTDTQYF	TGTGCCAGCAGCTCCCCGCGGACTAGGGACCCTCCCACAGATACGCAGTATTTT
NA	TRBD2	TRBV4-1	TRBJ2-4	CASSQGIAGGSTAKNIQYF	TGCGCCAGCAGCCAAGGGATAGCGGGAGGTTCTACAGCCAAAAACATTCAGTACTTC
NA	NA	TRBV7-8	TRBJ2-1	CASSLPPVDQQFF	TGTGCCAGCAGCTTACCGCCGGTAGATCAGCAGTTCTTC
NA	NA	TRBV6-5	TRBJ1-3	CASGGPTAGNTIYF	TGTGCCAGCGGCGGTCCCACGGCTGGAAACACCATATATTTT
NA	TRBD1	TRBV5-5	TRBJ2-5	CASSSTGMREETQYF	TGTGCCAGCAGCTCGACAGGGATGAGGGAAGAGACCCAGTACTTC
NA	NA	TRBV4-1	TRBJ2-4	CASSQVGVVAKNIQYF	TGCGCCAGCAGCCAAGTTGGTGTGGTAGCAAAAAACATTCAGTACTTC
once	TRBD2	TRBV7-2	TRBJ2-1	CASSPRLAGGLEQFF	TGTGCCAGCAGCCCGAGACTAGCGGGAGGCCTTGAGCAGTTCTTC
NA	NA	TRBV7-9	TRBJ2-2	CASSLLLRTNGELFF	TGTGCCAGCAGCTTACTTTTGCGGACAAACGGGGAGCTGTTTTTT
NA	NA	TRBV25-1	TRBJ1-3	CASSEQGTGNTIYF	TGTGCCAGCAGTGAACAGGGGACTGGAAACACCATATATTTT
few	TRBD1	TRBV30	TRBJ1-1	CACPGQGAIEAFF	TGTGCCTGCCCGGGACAGGGAGCTATTGAAGCTTTCTTT
NA	TRBD2	TRBV7-8	TRBJ2-1	CASSSPLAVTSYNEQFF	TGTGCCAGCAGCTCCCCGCTAGCGGTTACTTCCTACAATGAGCAGTTCTTC
NA	TRBD1	TRBV6-5	TRBJ1-3	CASRDRGLGNTIYF	TGTGCCAGCAGAGACAGGGGGCTCGGAAACACCATATATTTT
NA	TRBD1	TRBV2	TRBJ2-5	CASSVGDRGQETQYF	TGTGCCAGCAGTGTAGGGGACAGGGGCCAAGAGACCCAGTACTTC
NA	NA	TRBV30	TRBJ2-7	CAWVGGPPLYEQYF	TGTGCCTGGGTCGGAGGTCCCCCCCTTTACGAGCAGTACTTC
NA	TRBD2	TRBV5-4	TRBJ2-1	CASSLAGGGGLYNEQFF	TGTGCCAGCAGCTTGGCGGGGGGGGGAGGCCTCTACAATGAGCAGTTCTTC
many	TRBD1	TRBV5-1	TRBJ1-2	CASSYRQGGYGYTF	TGCGCCAGCAGCTACAGACAGGGGGGCTATGGCTACACCTTC
NA	TRBD2	TRBV9	TRBJ2-3	CASSEGTSGRGDTQYF	TGTGCCAGCAGCGAGGGCACTAGCGGGAGAGGAGATACGCAGTATTTT
NA	NA	TRBV19	TRBJ1-1	CASSISAGLYTEAFF	TGTGCCAGTAGTATTTCAGCAGGGCTTTACACTGAAGCTTTCTTT
NA	TRBD1	TRBV19	TRBJ2-1	CASSPRDRTYNYNEQFF	TGTGCCAGTAGTCCCCGGGACAGGACCTACAACTACAATGAGCAGTTCTTC
NA	TRBD2	TRBV9	TRBJ2-7	CASSVGPTSGRAEQYF	TGTGCCAGCAGCGTAGGTCCAACTAGCGGGAGGGCCGAGCAGTACTTC
NA	TRBD2	TRBV5-1	TRBJ2-2	CASSLGRLAGSKGGELFF	TGCGCCAGCAGCTTGGGTCGACTAGCGGGATCGAAAGGCGGGGAGCTGTTTTTT
NA	NA	TRBV6-5	TRBJ2-1	CASSYASASSYNEQFF	TGTGCCAGCAGTTACGCTAGCGCCAGCTCCTACAATGAGCAGTTCTTC
NA	TRBD2	TRBV4-1	TRBJ2-3	CASSHSSAGGPNTDTQYF	TGCGCCAGCAGCCACTCTTCGGCGGGAGGGCCGAACACAGATACGCAGTATTTT
NA	NA	TRBV28	TRBJ2-7	CASSLSRVYEQYF	TGTGCCAGCAGTTTATCCAGGGTTTACGAGCAGTACTTC
few	TRBD2	TRBV5-4	TRBJ2-1	CASSLAGGGREFF	TGTGCCAGCAGCTTGGCGGGGGGGGGCAGGGAGTTCTTC
NA	NA	TRBV27	TRBJ1-4	CASSLRMTATNEKLFF	TGTGCCAGCAGTTTAAGGATGACTGCAACTAATGAAAAACTGTTTTTT
NA	TRBD1	TRBV9	TRBJ2-7	CASSVGQGGYEQYF	TGTGCCAGCAGCGTAGGACAGGGTGGCTACGAGCAGTACTTC
NA	TRBD2	TRBV4-1	TRBJ2-7	CASSQQSGRKTYEQYF	TGCGCCAGCAGCCAACAAAGCGGGAGAAAGACTTACGAGCAGTACTTC
NA	TRBD1	TRBV2	TRBJ1-1	CASSVLGTAHEAFF	TGTGCCAGCAGTGTCCTTGGGACAGCCCATGAAGCTTTCTTT
NA	TRBD1	TRBV6-6	TRBJ2-7	CASSDRGHYEQYF	TGTGCCAGCAGTGACAGGGGGCATTACGAGCAGTACTTC
few	NA	TRBV10-2	TRBJ1-5	CASSAGNQPQHF	TGCGCCAGCAGTGCAGGCAATCAGCCCCAGCATTTT
NA	TRBD1	TRBV28	TRBJ2-7	CASATGGNYEQYF	TGTGCCAGCGCAACAGGGGGGAACTACGAGCAGTACTTC
NA	NA	TRBV29-1	TRBJ2-1	CSVEPQGGKQFF	TGCAGCGTTGAACCACAGGGCGGTAAGCAGTTCTTC
NA	TRBD2	TRBV4-3	TRBJ2-1	CASSDSGRGYNEQFF	TGCGCCAGCAGCGATTCCGGGAGGGGATACAATGAGCAGTTCTTC
NA	NA	TRBV14	TRBJ2-6	CASSHLQGVVGANVLTF	TGTGCCAGCAGCCATCTCCAGGGTGTTGTTGGGGCCAACGTCCTGACTTTC